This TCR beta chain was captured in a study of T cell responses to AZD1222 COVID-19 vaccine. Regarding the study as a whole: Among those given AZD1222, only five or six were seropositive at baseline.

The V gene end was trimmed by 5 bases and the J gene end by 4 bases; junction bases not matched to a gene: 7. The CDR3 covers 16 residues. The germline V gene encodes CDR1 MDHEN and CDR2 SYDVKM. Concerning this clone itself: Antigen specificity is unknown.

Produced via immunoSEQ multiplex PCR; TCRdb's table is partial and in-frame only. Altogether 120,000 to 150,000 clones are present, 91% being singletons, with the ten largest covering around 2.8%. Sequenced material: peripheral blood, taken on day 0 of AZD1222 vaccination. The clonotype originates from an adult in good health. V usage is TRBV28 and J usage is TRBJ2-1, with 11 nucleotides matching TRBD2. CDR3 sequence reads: CASSDILAGGYNEQFF. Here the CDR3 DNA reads TGTGCCAGCAGTGACATCCTAGCGGGAGGATACAATGAGCAGTTCTTC. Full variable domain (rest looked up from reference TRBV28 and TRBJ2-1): DVKVTQSSRYLVKRTGEKVFLECVQDMDHENMFWYRQDPGLGLRLIYFSYDVKMKEKGDIPEGYSVSREKKERFSLILESASTNQTSMYLCASSDILAGGYNEQFFGPGTRLTVL.